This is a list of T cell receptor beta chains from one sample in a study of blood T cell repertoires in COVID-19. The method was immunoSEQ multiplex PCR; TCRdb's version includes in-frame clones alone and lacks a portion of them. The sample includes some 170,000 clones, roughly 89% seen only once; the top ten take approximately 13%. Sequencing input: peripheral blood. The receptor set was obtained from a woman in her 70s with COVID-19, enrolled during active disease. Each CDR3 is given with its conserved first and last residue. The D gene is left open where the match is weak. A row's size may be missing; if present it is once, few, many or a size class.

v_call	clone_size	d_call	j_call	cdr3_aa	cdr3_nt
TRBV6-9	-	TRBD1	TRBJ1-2	CASSRPDRGLCGYTF	TGTGCCAGCAGTCGACCCGACAGGGGGCTCTGTGGCTACACCTTC
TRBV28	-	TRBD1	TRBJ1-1	CASRRRQGLDTEAFF	TGTGCCAGCAGACGAAGACAGGGACTAGACACTGAAGCTTTCTTT
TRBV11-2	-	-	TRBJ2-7	CASSLVNQQGYEQYF	TGTGCCAGCAGCTTAGTTAATCAGCAGGGCTACGAGCAGTACTTC
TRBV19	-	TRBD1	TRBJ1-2	CASTKTGGTGYTF	TGTGCCAGTACCAAGACAGGGGGAACTGGCTACACCTTC
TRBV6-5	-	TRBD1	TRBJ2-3	CASSLRQGGTDTQYF	TGTGCCAGCAGCCTAAGACAGGGAGGCACAGATACGCAGTATTTT
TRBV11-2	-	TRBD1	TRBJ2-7	CASSERQGAYEQYF	TGTGCCAGCAGCGAAAGACAGGGGGCCTACGAGCAGTACTTC
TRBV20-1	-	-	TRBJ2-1	CSASGVRRGSYNEQFF	TGCAGTGCTAGTGGAGTTCGAAGAGGTTCCTACAATGAGCAGTTCTTC
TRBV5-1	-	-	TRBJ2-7	CASSLAGQYEQYF	TGCGCCAGCAGCTTGGCTGGACAGTACGAGCAGTACTTC
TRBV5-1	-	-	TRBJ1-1	CASSLRRGSMGTEAFF	TGCGCCAGCAGCTTGAGAAGGGGTTCCATGGGCACTGAAGCTTTCTTT
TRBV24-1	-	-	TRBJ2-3	CATSKGSTDTQYF	TGTGCCACCAGTAAGGGGAGCACAGATACGCAGTATTTT
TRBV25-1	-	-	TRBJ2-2	CASRVPGQAAGELFF	TGTGCCAGCAGGGTACCGGGACAAGCGGCCGGGGAGCTGTTTTTT
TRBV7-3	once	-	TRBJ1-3	CASSLQRGDTIYF	TGTGCCAGCAGCTTACAACGGGGAGACACCATATATTTT
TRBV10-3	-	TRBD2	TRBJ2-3	CATLAGGGATDTQYF	TGTGCCACCCTAGCGGGGGGGGGTGCAACAGATACGCAGTATTTT
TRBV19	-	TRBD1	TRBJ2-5	CASKTGQGVSETQYF	TGTGCCAGTAAAACGGGGCAGGGGGTATCAGAGACCCAGTACTTC
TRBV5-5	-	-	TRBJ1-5	CASSLLGIGGNQPQHF	TGTGCCAGCAGCTTGTTGGGAATCGGGGGCAATCAGCCCCAGCATTTT
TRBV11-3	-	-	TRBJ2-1	CASSLEGAGEFF	TGTGCCAGCAGCTTAGAGGGGGCAGGGGAGTTCTTC
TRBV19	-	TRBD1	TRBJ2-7	CASSSYRGSYEQYF	TGTGCCAGTAGTTCCTACAGGGGGTCCTACGAGCAGTACTTC
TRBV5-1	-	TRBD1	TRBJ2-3	CASSSGTGVTDTQYF	TGCGCCAGCAGCTCTGGGACAGGGGTCACGGATACGCAGTATTTT
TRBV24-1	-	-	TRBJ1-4	CATASGPVGKLFF	TGTGCCACCGCGTCTGGGCCCGTTGGTAAACTGTTTTTT
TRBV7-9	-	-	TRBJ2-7	CASSLAGGAGYF	TGTGCCAGCAGCTTAGCTGGCGGAGCGGGGTACTTC
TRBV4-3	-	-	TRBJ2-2	CASSQDPAGRVTGELFF	TGCGCCAGCAGCCAAGATCCTGCGGGACGAGTCACCGGGGAGCTGTTTTTT
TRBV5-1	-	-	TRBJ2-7	CASSSMTGTSYEQYF	TGCGCCAGCAGTTCTATGACAGGAACCTCCTACGAGCAGTACTTC
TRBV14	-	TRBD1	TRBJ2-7	CASSPDRAIYEQYF	TGTGCCAGCAGTCCGGACAGGGCTATCTACGAGCAGTACTTC
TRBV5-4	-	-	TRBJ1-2	CASSTSQGPSYGYTF	TGTGCCAGCAGCACATCACAGGGACCCTCTTACGGCTACACCTTC
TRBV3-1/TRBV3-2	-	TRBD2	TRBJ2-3	CASSPHVATGRGDTQYF	TGTGCCAGCAGCCCCCATGTAGCAACCGGGAGGGGAGATACGCAGTATTTT
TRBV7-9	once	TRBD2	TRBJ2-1	CASSTPDSIAGAGNEQFF	TGTGCCAGCAGCACCCCCGACTCGATAGCGGGAGCCGGAAATGAGCAGTTCTTC
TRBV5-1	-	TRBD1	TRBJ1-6	CASSLTGDNSPLHF	TGCGCCAGCAGCTTAACAGGGGACAATTCACCCCTCCACTTT
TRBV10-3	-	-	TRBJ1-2	CAISESRGNGYTF	TGTGCCATCAGTGAGTCTAGGGGAAATGGCTACACCTTC
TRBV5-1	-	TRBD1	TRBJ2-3	CASSLLGQGGRDTQYF	TGCGCCAGCAGCTTGCTAGGACAGGGGGGACGAGATACGCAGTATTTT
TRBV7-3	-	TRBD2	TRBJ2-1	CASSITSGNEQFF	TGTGCCAGCAGCATAACTAGCGGTAATGAGCAGTTCTTC
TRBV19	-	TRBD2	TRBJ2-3	CASSKFLAEATDTQYF	TGTGCCAGTAGTAAGTTCCTAGCGGAAGCCACAGATACGCAGTATTTT
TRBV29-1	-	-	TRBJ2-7	CSVVVSGSYEQYF	TGCAGCGTTGTGGTTAGCGGTTCCTACGAGCAGTACTTC
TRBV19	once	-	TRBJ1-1	CASSRTGRTEAFF	TGTGCCAGTAGTCGTACAGGGCGCACTGAAGCTTTCTTT
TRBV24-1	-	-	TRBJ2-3	CATSDTGFVDTQYF	TGTGCCACCAGTGATACAGGGTTCGTAGATACGCAGTATTTT
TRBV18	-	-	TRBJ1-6	CASSMEGAARSPLHF	TGTGCCAGCTCGATGGAAGGGGCGGCACGCTCACCCCTCCACTTT
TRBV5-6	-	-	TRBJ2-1	CASSYLGFRGSYNEQFF	TGTGCCAGCAGCTACCTAGGGTTTCGGGGCTCCTACAATGAGCAGTTCTTC
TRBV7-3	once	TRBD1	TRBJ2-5	CASSLDRVQTQYF	TGTGCCAGCAGCTTAGACAGGGTCCAGACCCAGTACTTC
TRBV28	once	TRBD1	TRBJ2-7	CASSLVSDRGNEQYF	TGTGCCAGCAGTTTAGTCTCGGACAGGGGAAACGAGCAGTACTTC
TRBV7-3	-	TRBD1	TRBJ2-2	CASSRDRDPGELFF	TGTGCCAGCAGCCGGGACAGGGACCCCGGGGAGCTGTTTTTT
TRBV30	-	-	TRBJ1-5	CAYGQSNQPQHF	TGTGCCTACGGACAGTCCAATCAGCCCCAGCATTTT
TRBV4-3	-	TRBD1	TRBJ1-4	CASSPTGVANEKLFF	TGCGCCAGCAGCCCTACAGGGGTAGCTAATGAAAAACTGTTTTTT
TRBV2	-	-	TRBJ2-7	CASSAQFPYEQYF	TGTGCCAGCAGTGCTCAGTTCCCCTACGAGCAGTACTTC
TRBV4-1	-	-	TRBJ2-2	CASSHRSGPTGELFF	TGCGCCAGCAGCCACCGATCCGGTCCGACCGGGGAGCTGTTTTTT
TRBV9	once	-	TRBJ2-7	CASSPHRDPRGLEQYF	TGTGCCAGCAGCCCCCACCGGGACCCCAGGGGTCTCGAGCAGTACTTC
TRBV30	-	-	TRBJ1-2	CAWSEYLGIGADGYTF	TGTGCCTGGAGTGAGTATTTGGGGATAGGGGCGGATGGCTACACCTTC
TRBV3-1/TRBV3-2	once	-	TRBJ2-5	CASSPNVQETQYF	TGTGCCAGCAGCCCCAATGTCCAAGAGACCCAGTACTTC
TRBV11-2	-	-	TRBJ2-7	CASSLAGSEQYF	TGTGCCAGCAGCTTAGCAGGGTCCGAGCAGTACTTC